The present TCR beta chain was sequenced within a study of T cells after yellow fever vaccination. Overall study findings and caveats: Sorted repertoires could include abundant contaminating clonotypes from bulk cells. Among primary-vaccination clones, most reappeared after the booster, at 95% to 96% for CD4 and around 90% for CD8.

Notes on this clonotype: The antigen is unknown.

5'RACE template switching produced TCR cDNA carrying a universal primer site and UMIs. TCRdb processed the 5' RACE reads anew with MiXCR; each CDR3 protein has one entry. The sample has around 400,000 distinct CDR3 sequences, around a tenth seen once. This CDR3 spans 13 amino acids. Germline loops: CDR1 KGHSH, CDR2 LQKENI. With 3 bases removed from V and 10 bases from J, the gap between germline ends came to 10 bases. The chain employs TRBV18 and TRBJ1-6; D ambiguous. The sequence was obtained from a man between 18 and 35 years old who received the YFV17D yellow fever vaccine. The material sequenced was PBMCs, taken on the day of the first yellow fever vaccination. The CDR3 reads CASSPTTESPLHF. The DNA of the CDR3 is TGTGCCAGCTCACCCACCACGGAATCACCCCTCCACTTT. The full variable domain, completed using reference TRBV18 and TRBJ1-6, is NAGVMQNPRHLVRRRGQEARLRCSPMKGHSHVYWYRQLPEEGLKFMVYLQKENIIDESGMPKERFSAEFPKEGPSILRIQQVVRGDSAAYFCASSPTTESPLHFGNGTRLTVT.